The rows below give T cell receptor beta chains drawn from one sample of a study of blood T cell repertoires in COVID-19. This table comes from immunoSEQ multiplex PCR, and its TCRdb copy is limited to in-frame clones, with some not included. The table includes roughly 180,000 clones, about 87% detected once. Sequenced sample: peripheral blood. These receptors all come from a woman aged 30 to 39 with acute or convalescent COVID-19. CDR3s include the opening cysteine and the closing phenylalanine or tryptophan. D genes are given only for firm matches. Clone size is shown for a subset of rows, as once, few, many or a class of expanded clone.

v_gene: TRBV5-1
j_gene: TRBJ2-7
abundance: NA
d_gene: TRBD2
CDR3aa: CASTLRLAGGQGKQYF
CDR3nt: TGCGCCAGCACCCTAAGACTAGCGGGAGGGCAGGGAAAGCAGTACTTC

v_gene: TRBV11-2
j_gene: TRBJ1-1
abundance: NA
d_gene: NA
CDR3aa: CASSSLKGRGTEAFF
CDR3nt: TGTGCCAGCAGCTCATTGAAAGGGCGGGGAACTGAAGCTTTCTTT

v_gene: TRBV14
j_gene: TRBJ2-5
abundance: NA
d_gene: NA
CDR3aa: CASRGAGEMKTQYF
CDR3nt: TGTGCCAGCAGGGGGGCAGGAGAAATGAAGACCCAGTACTTC

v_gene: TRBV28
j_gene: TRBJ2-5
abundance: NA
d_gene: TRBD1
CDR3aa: CASSLGGPPYQETQYF
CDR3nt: TGTGCCAGCAGCCTAGGGGGCCCGCCGTACCAAGAGACCCAGTACTTC

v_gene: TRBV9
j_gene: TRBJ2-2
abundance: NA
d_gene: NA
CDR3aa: CASSGTAGELFF
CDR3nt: TGTGCCAGCAGCGGTACGGCCGGGGAGCTGTTTTTT

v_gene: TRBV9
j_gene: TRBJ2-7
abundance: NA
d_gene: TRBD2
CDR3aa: CASSESPGLAGDEQYF
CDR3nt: TGTGCCAGCAGCGAATCCCCGGGACTAGCGGGGGATGAGCAGTACTTC

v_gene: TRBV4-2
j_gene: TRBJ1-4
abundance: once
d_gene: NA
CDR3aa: CASSRGLEDEKLFF
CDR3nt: TGTGCCAGCAGCCGAGGGCTTGAAGATGAAAAACTGTTTTTT

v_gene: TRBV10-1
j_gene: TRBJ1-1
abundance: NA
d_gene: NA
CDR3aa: CASSDGQLQKAFF
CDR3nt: TGCGCCAGCAGTGACGGACAGCTACAAAAAGCTTTCTTT

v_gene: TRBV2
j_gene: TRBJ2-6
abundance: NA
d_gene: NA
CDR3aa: CASRAGQSGANVLTF
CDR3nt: TGTGCCAGCAGAGCAGGACAGTCTGGGGCCAACGTCCTGACTTTC

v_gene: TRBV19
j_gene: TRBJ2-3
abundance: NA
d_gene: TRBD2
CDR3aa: CASRTSGTGTQYF
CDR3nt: TGTGCCAGTAGGACTAGCGGGACTGGTACGCAGTATTTT

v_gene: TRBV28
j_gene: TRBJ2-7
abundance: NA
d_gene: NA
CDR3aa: CASSLRSFEQYF
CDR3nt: TGTGCCAGCAGTTTAAGGAGCTTCGAGCAGTACTTC